The 9 T cell receptor beta chains below were found in one sample sequenced in a study of T cell responses to AZD1222 COVID-19 vaccine (dated by TCRdb to the early 2020s). The library was produced with the immunoSEQ multiplex PCR assay. Imported from immuneACCESS, the table was reduced by TCRdb to in-frame sequences with V and J called. These copies leave out some clones; in studies compared against another copy, an unresolved V gene accounts for under half, and the cause of the remainder is not known. A total of roughly 120,000 clones appear in this sample, over 90% of them only once. The leading ten clones occupy 2.9% of the sample. The sample's time point label, decoded: about 28 days (+/-7) after the second vaccine dose. The material was peripheral blood, obtained 28 days after the second AZD1222 dose. These receptors were collected from an adult who received the AZD1222 COVID-19 vaccine.

This chain connects TRBV18 to TRBJ1-2; perhaps TRBD1 as D (6 bases). CDR3 length equals 16 residues. Per the germline V gene, CDR1 is KGHSH and CDR2 is LQKENI. V lost 3 bases and J lost 6, with 20 bases in between. CDR3 protein: CASSPFIRDGQNGYTF. The CDR3 DNA reads as TGTGCCAGCTCACCTTTCATCCGGGACGGACAGAATGGCTACACCTTC.

A single count supports this clone. CDR3 loop: CASSQDVGGHLYNEQFF. In nucleotides, the CDR3 is TGCGCCAGCAGCCAAGATGTTGGGGGACACTTATACAATGAGCAGTTCTTC. This chain links TRBV4-1 with TRBJ2-1; a weak D match, TRBD1 (6 bases). V gave up 0 bases and J gave up 4 bases, with 16 bases separating them. Germline V CDR1 and CDR2: MGHRA, YSYEKL. The CDR3 loop spans 17 amino acids.

V and J are TRBV6-4 and TRBJ1-1; tentative D call: TRBD1 (5 bases). The CDR3 loop spans 15 amino acids. V dropped 3 bases and J dropped 4 bases, with 15 bases sitting between them. From germline, CDR1 is MRHNA and CDR2 SNTAGT. CDR3 bases: TGTGCCAGCAGTGAAGTCGGGGGAGGGAGCACTGAAGCTTTCTTT. Its protein is CASSEVGGGSTEAFF.

The CDR3 here is CASRRGQADVSPLHF. CDR3 nucleotides: TGTGCCAGCAGGCGAGGACAGGCGGATGTCTCACCCCTCCACTTT. The rearrangement links TRBV7-6 to TRBJ1-6; 7 bases are a match to TRBD1. V gave up 6 bases and J gave up 10 bases; unmatched junction bases: 12. There are 15 residues in the CDR3. Germline V CDR1 and CDR2: SGHVS, FNYEAQ.

The rearrangement uses TRBV4-1 and TRBJ1-5, with a weak D call TRBD1 (6 bases). The CDR3 extends over 16 amino acids. V lost 1 base to trimming and J lost 9 bases, with 19 bases between them. From germline, CDR1 is MGHRA and CDR2 YSYEKL. DNA for the CDR3: TGCGCCAGCAGCCAAGGAGGGGGGGAACCCCTGTGGCCCCAGCATTTT. Translated, it gives CASSQGGGEPLWPQHF.

The chain has TRBV19 and TRBJ1-2, with a tentative D call TRBD1 (5 bases). Germline V gene lookup returns CDR1 LNHDA and CDR2 SQIVND (reference sequence). Trimming left V 7 bases short and J 4 bases short, with 13 bases between. The CDR3 totals 13 residues. The CDR3 DNA follows: TGTGCCAGTAACCCGGGGCAGGCCTATGGCTACACCTTC. Its translation: CASNPGQAYGYTF.

Only one count was recorded for this clone. V and J are TRBV19 and TRBJ2-1; D is perhaps TRBD2 (5 bases). With 10 bases removed from V and 0 bases from J, the gap between germline ends came to 10 bases. Germline values: CDR1 LNHDA, CDR2 SQIVND (reference sequence). The CDR3 covers 13 residues. The CDR3 here is CATDGDSYNEQFF. The CDR3 coding sequence is TGTGCCACCGACGGGGACTCCTACAATGAGCAGTTCTTC.

The chain couples TRBV2 to TRBJ1-5, with 7 bases identical to TRBD1. Germline values: CDR1 SNHLY, CDR2 FYNNEI. The CDR3 contains 16 residues. J gave up 0 bases and V 2 bases, and 4 bases lay outside the gene matches. The CDR3 is CASSESGTDSNQPQHF. The CDR3 region has the DNA TGTGCCAGCAGTGAATCCGGGACAGATAGCAATCAGCCCCAGCATTTT.

The rearrangement links TRBV7-2 to TRBJ1-2; 9 bases match TRBD1. Trimming took 4 bases from V and 3 from J; bases not matched to a gene: 3. The CDR3 spans 14 residues. In germline, CDR1 is SGHTA, CDR2 FQGNSA. CDR3 nucleotides: TGTGCCAGCAGCTCGGGACAGGGTGACTATGGCTACACCTTC. As protein: CASSSGQGDYGYTF.